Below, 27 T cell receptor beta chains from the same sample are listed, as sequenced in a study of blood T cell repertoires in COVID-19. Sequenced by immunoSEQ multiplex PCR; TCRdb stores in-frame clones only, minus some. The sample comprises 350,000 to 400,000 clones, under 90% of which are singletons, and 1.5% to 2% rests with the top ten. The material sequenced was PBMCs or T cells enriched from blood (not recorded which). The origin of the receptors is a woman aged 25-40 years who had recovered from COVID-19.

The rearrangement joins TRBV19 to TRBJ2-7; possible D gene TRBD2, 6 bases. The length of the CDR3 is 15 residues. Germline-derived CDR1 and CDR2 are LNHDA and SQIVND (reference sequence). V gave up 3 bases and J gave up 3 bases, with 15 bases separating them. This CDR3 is CASSMGGGILYEQYF. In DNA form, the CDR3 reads TGTGCCAGTAGTATGGGGGGAGGAATCCTCTACGAGCAGTACTTC.

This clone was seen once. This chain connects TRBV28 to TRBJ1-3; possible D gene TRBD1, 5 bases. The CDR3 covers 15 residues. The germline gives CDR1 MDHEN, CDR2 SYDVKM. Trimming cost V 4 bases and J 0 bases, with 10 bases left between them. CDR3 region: CASSYDSHSGNTIYF. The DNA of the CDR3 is TGTGCCAGCAGTTACGACAGTCACTCTGGAAACACCATATATTTT.

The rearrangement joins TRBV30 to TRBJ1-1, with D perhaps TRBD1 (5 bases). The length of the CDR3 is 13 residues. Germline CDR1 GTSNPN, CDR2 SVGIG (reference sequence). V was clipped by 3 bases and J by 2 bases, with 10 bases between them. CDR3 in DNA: TGTGCCTGGAGCGAAGACAGAAACACTGAAGCTTTCTTT. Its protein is CAWSEDRNTEAFF.

The CDR3 region is CSVMTSGGYEQYF. CDR3 nucleotide sequence: TGCAGCGTTATGACTAGCGGGGGATACGAGCAGTACTTC. The chain joins TRBV29-1 to TRBJ2-7; 12 bases align to TRBD2. The germline V gene has CDR1 SQVTM and CDR2 ANQGSEA. After removal of 5 bases from V and 4 bases from J, the junction contained 3 bases not matched to a gene. The CDR3 consists of 13 residues.

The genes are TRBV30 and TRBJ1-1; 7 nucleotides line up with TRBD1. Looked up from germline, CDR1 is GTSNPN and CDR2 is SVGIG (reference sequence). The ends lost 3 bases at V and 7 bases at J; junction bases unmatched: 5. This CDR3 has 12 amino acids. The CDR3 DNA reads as TGTGCCTGGAGCCCCGGGACAGTTGAAGCTTTCTTT. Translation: CAWSPGTVEAFF.

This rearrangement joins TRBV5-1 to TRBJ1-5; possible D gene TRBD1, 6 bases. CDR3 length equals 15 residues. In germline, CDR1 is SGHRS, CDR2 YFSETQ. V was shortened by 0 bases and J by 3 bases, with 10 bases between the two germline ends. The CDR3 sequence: CASSLEGGVNQPQHF. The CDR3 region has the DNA TGCGCCAGCAGCTTGGAGGGGGGGGTCAATCAGCCCCAGCATTTT.

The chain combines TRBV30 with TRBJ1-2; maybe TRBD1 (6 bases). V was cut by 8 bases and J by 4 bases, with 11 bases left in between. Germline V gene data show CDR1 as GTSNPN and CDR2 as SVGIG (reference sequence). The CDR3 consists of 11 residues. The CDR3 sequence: CAQRQAYGYTF. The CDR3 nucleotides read TGTGCCCAACGACAGGCCTATGGCTACACCTTC.

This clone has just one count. As DNA, the CDR3 is TGTGCCAGCAGCGGCGCCCCGGGACAGGGGTCTGGGGCCAACGTCCTGACTTTC. Encoded protein: CASSGAPGQGSGANVLTF. This sequence joins TRBV7-2 and TRBJ2-6, with TRBD1 matching over 10 bases. The CDR3 consists of 18 residues. V lost 5 bases, J lost 1 base, and 8 bases stayed unmatched. CDR1 and CDR2 (germline): SGHTA, FQGNSA.

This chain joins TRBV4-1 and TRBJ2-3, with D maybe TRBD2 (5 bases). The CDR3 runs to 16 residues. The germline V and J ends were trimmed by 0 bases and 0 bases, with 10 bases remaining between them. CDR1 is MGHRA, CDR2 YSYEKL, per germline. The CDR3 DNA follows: TGCGCCAGCAGCCAAGATGGTAGAGGGAGCACAGATACGCAGTATTTT. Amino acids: CASSQDGRGSTDTQYF.

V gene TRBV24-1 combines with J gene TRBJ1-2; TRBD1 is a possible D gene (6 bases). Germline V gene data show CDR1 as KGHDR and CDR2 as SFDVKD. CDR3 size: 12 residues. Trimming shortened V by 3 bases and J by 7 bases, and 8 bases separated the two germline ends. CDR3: CATSDQGPGYTF. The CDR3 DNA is TGTGCCACCAGTGATCAGGGGCCTGGCTACACCTTC.

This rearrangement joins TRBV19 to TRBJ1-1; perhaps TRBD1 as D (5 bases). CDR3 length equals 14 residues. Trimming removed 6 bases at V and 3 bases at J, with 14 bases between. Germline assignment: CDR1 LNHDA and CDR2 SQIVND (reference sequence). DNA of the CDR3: TGTGCCAGTAGGAAAGGGGCTCGGTACACTGAAGCTTTCTTT. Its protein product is CASRKGARYTEAFF.

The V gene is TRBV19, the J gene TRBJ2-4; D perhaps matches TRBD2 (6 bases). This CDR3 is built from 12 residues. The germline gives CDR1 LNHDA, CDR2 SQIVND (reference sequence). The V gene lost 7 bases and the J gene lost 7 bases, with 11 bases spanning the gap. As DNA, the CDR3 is TGTGCCAGTACCGCGGGGTTTAACATTCAGTACTTC. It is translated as CASTAGFNIQYF.

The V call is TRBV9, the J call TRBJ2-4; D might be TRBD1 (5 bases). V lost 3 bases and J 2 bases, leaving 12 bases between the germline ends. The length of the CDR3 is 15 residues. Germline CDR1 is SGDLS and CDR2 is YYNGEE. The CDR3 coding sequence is TGTGCCAGCAGCGAAGGACCAGGGACCAAAAACATTCAGTACTTC. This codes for CASSEGPGTKNIQYF.

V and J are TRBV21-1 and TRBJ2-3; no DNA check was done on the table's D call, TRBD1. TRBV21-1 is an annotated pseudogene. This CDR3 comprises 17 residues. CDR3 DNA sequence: TGTGCCAGCAGCAAACTGGGACAGGGGGGTCCCACAGATACGCAGTATTTT. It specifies CASSKLGQGGPTDTQYF.

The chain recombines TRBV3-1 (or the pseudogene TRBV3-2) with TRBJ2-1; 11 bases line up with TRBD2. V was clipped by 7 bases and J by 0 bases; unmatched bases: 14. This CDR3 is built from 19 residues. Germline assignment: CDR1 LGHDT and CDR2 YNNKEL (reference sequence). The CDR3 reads CASIALAGGLPYSYNEQFF. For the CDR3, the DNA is TGTGCCAGCATAGCCCTAGCGGGGGGCCTCCCCTACTCCTACAATGAGCAGTTCTTC.

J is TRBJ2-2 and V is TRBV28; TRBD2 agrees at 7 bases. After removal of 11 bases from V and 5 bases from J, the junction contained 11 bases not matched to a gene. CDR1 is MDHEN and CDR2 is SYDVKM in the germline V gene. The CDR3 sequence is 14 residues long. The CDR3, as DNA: TGTGCCCTACGGGGAGGGATCGAGACCGGGGAGCTGTTTTTT. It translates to CALRGGIETGELFF.

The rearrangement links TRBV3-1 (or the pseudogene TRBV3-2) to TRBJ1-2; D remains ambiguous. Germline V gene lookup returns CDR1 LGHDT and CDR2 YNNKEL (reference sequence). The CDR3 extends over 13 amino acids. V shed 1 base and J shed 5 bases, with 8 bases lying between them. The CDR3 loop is CASSQVRTYGYTF. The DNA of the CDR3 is TGTGCCAGCAGCCAAGTCCGGACTTATGGCTACACCTTC.

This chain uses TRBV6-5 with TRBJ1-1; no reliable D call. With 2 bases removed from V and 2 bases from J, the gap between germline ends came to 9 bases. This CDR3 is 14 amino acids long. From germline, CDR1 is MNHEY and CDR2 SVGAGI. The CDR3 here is CASSYEDRNTEAFF. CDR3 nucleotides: TGTGCCAGCAGTTACGAGGATAGAAACACTGAAGCTTTCTTT.

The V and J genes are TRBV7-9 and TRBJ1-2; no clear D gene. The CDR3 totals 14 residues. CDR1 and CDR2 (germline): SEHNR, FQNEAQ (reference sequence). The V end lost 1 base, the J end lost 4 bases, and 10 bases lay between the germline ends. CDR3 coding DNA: TGTGCCAGCAGCTTAGTCGGACTAACCTATGGCTACACCTTC. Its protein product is CASSLVGLTYGYTF.

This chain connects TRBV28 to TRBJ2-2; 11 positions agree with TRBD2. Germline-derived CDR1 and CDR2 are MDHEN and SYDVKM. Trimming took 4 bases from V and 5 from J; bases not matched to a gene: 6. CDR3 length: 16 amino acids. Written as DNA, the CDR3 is TGTGCCAGCAGTTCACTTAGCGGGAGGGTGACCGGGGAGCTGTTTTTT. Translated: CASSSLSGRVTGELFF.

CDR3 region: CASSLEGGPNQPQHF. CDR3 in DNA: TGTGCCAGCAGCTTAGAGGGGGGGCCCAATCAGCCCCAGCATTTT. The chain recombines TRBV7-9 with TRBJ1-5; D possibly corresponds to TRBD1 (6 bases). Germline-derived CDR1 and CDR2 are SEHNR and FQNEAQ (reference sequence). V was shortened by 1 base and J by 3 bases, with 10 bases between the two germline ends. This CDR3 comprises 15 residues.

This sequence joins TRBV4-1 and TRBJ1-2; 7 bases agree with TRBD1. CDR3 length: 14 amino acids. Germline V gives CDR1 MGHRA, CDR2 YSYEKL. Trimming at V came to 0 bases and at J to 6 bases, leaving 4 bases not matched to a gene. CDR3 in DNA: TGCGCCAGCAGCCAAGATACAGGGGTAGATGGCTACACCTTC. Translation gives CASSQDTGVDGYTF.

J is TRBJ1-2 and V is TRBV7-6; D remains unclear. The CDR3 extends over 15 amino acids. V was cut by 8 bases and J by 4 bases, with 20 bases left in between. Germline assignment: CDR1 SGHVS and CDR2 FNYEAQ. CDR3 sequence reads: CASSTAGQASYGYTF. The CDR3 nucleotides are TGTGCCAGCTCCACCGCGGGCCAGGCGTCCTATGGCTACACCTTC.

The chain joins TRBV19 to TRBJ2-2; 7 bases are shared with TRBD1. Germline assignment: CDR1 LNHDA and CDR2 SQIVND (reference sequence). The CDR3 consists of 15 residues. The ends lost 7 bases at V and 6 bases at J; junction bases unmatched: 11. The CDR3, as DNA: TGTGCCAGTACCAGGGGGTTATTAATAGCCGGGGAGCTGTTTTTT. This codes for CASTRGLLIAGELFF.

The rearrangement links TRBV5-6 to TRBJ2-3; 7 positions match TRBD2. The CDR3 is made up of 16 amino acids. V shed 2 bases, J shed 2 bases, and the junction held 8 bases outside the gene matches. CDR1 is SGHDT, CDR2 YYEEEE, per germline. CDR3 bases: TGTGCCAGCAGCTTTCAGAGGGGAGGGATCACAGATACGCAGTATTTT. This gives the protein CASSFQRGGITDTQYF.

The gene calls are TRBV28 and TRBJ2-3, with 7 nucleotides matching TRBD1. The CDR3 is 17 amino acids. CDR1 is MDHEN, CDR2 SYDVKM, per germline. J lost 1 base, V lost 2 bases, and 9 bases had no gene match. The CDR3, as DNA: TGTGCCAGCAGTTTAAAAATGACAGGGTCTCGCACAGATACGCAGTATTTT. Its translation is CASSLKMTGSRTDTQYF.

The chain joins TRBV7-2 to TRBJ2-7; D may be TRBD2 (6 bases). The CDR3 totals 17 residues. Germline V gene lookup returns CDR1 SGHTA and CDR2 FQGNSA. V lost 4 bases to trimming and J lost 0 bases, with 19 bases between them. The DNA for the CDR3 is TGTGCCAGCAGCTCACGGACTATCTTTATGAGCTCCTACGAGCAGTACTTC. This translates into CASSSRTIFMSSYEQYF.